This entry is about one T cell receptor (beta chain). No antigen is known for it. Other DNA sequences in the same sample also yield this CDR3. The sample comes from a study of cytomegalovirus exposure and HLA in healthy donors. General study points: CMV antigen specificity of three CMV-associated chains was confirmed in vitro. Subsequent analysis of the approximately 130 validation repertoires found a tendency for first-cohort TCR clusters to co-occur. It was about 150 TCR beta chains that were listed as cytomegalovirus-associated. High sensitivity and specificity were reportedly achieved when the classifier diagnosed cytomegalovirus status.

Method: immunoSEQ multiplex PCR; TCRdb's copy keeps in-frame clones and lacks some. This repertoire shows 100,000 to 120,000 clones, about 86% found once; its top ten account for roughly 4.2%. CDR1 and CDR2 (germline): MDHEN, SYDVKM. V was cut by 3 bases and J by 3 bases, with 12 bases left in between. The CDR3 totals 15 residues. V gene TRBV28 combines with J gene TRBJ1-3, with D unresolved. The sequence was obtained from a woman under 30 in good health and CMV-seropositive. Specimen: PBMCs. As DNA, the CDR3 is TGTGCCAGCAGTTTGGGAGGAACGGGTGGAAACACCATATATTTT. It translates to CASSLGGTGGNTIYF.